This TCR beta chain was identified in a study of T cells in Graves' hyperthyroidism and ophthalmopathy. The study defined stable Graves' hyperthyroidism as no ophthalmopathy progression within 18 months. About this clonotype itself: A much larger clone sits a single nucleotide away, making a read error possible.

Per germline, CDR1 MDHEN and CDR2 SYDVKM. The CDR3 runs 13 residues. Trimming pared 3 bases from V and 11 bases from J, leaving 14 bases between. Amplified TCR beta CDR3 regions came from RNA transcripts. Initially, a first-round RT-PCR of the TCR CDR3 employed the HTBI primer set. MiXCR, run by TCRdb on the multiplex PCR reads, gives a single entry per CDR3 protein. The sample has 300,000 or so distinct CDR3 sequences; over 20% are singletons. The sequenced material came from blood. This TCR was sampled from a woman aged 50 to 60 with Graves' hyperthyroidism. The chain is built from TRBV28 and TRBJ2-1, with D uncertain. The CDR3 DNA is TGTGCCAGCAGTTTCGACCGGAAGGATAAGCAGTTCTTC. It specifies CASSFDRKDKQFF.